This note documents a single T cell receptor beta chain sequence. This sample stems from a study of control samples from healthy donors and cancer patients. This CDR3 has 12 residues. Per the germline V gene, CDR1 is SGDLS and CDR2 is YYNGEE. V was trimmed by 0 bases and J by 7 bases, leaving 7 bases between them. Method: immunoSEQ multiplex PCR; TCRdb's copy keeps in-frame clones and lacks some. This sample has under 450,000 clones, with 75% to 95% found just once. Source material: PBMCs. This TCR was sampled from a man aged 35 to 55 with head and neck cancer. The rearrangement joins TRBV9 to TRBJ1-2; D is ambiguous. CDR3 bases: TGTGCCAGCAGCGTAGTTGGCGGTGGCTACACCTTC. As protein: CASSVVGGGYTF.